The entry below describes one T cell receptor (beta chain). With 7 bases clipped from V and 5 bases from J, the junction kept 4 bases outside the gene matches. The V gene's germline CDR1 is MNHNS and CDR2 SASEGT. The CDR3 contains 15 residues. Clones were read by immunoSEQ multiplex PCR, and TCRdb kept only the in-frame ones, dropping some. The table lists about 23,000 clones, 88% of them singletons. These data are taken from a study of OX40 agonist ivuxolimab in advanced cancers. The origin of this receptor is an adult with an advanced solid tumor such as melanoma, head and neck, liver or kidney cancer. The sequenced sample was CD4+ or CD8+ T cells sorted from blood, obtained in a trial of the OX40 agonist ivuxolimab. The chain is built from TRBV6-1 and TRBJ2-1; 14 bases are shared with TRBD2. The CDR3, as DNA: TGTGCCAGCATTCTGGGACTAGCGGGAGACAATGAGCAGTTCTTC. As protein: CASILGLAGDNEQFF.